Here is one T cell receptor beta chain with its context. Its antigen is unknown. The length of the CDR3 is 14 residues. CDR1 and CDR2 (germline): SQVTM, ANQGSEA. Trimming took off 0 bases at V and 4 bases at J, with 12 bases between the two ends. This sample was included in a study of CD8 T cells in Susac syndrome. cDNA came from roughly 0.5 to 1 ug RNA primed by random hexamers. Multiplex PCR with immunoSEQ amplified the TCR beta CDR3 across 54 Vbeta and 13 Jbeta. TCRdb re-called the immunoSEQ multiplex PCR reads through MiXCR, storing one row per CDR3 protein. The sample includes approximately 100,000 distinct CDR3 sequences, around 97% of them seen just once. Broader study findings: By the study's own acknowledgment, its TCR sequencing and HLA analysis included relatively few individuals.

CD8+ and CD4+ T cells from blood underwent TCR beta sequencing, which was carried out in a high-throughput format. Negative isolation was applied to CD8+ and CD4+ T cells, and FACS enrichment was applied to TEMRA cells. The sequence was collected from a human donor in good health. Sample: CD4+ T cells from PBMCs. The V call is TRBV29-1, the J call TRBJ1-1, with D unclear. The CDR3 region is CSVEDHTRSTEAFF. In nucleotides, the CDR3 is TGCAGCGTTGAAGATCACACAAGGAGCACTGAAGCTTTCTTT.